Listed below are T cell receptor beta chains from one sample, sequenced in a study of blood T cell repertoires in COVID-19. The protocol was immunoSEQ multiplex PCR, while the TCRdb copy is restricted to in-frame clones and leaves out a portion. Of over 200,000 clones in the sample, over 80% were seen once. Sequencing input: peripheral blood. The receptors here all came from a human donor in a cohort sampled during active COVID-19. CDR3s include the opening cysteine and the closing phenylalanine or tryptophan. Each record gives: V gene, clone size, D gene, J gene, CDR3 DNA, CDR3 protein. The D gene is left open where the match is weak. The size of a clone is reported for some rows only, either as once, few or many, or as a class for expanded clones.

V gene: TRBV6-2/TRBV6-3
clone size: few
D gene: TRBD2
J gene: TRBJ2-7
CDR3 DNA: TGTGCCAGCAGTACCCCGACTAGCGGGAGGTACGAGCAGTACTTC
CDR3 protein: CASSTPTSGRYEQYF

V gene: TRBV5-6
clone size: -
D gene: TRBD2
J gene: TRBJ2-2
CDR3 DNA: TGTGCCAGCAAGACTAGCGGAATGAACACCGGGGAGCTGTTTTTT
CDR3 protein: CASKTSGMNTGELFF

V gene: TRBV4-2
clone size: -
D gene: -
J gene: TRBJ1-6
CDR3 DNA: TGTGCCAGCAGCCAAGAAACTTGGGGGGGTGAGGGTTCACCCCTCCACTTT
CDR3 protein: CASSQETWGGEGSPLHF

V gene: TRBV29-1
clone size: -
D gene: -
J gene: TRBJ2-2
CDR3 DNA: TGCAGCGGGTGGGGAGGACCCGGGGAGCTGTTTTTT
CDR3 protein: CSGWGGPGELFF

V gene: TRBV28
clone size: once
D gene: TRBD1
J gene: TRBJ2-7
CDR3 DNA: TGTGCCAGCAGTCTACCAGGGGGTCCCTACGAGCAGTACTTC
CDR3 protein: CASSLPGGPYEQYF

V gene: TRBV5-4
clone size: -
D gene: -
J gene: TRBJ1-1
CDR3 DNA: TGTGCCAGCAGCTTGGCCTCGGGGGGGCTTACTGAAGCTTTCTTT
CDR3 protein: CASSLASGGLTEAFF

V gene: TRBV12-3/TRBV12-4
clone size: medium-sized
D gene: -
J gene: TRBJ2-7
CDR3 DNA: TGTGCCAGCAGCCCTGACTATGTCTACGAGCAGTACTTC
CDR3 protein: CASSPDYVYEQYF

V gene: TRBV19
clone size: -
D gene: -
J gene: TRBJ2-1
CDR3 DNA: TGTGCCAGTAGTATCGGAGACAATGAGCAGTTCTTC
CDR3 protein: CASSIGDNEQFF

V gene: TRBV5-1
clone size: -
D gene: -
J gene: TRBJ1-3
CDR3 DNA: TGCGCCAGCAGCCTCGAGGGCTCTGGAAACACCATATATTTT
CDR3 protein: CASSLEGSGNTIYF

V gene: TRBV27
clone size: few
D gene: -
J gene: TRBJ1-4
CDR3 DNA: TGTGCCAGCAGTCCAAGGACAAGTACTAATGAAAAACTGTTTTTT
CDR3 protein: CASSPRTSTNEKLFF

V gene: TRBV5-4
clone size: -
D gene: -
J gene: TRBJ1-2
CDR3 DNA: TGTGCCAGCAGCTTGGATAAGGGGAGGTATGGCTACACCTTC
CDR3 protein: CASSLDKGRYGYTF

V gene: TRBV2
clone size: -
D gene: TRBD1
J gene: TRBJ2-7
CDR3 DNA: TGTGCCAGCAGGCCCGGGACAGGGTCCTACGAGCAGTACTTC
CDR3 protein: CASRPGTGSYEQYF

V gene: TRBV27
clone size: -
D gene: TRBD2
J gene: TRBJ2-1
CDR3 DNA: TGTGCCAGCAGCCTGAGGTGGGGGGGGGATGAGCAGTTCTTC
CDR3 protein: CASSLRWGGDEQFF

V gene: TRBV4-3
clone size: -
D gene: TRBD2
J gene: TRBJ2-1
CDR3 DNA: TGCGCCAGCAGCCAAGATAGGGCTAGCGGGAGGGCCGGGGATGAGCAGTTCTTC
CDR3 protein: CASSQDRASGRAGDEQFF

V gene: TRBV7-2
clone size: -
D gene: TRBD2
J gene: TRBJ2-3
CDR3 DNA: TGTGCCAGCAGCTTAATAGCGGGTTCCACAGATACGCAGTATTTT
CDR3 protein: CASSLIAGSTDTQYF

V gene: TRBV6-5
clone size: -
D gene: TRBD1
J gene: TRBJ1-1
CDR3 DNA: TGTGCCAGCAGTTACTCCAGGGACAGGCGGTCCACTGAAGCTTTCTTT
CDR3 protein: CASSYSRDRRSTEAFF

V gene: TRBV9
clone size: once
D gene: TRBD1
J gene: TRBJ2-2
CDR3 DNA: TGTGCCAGCAGCCCCCAGACAGGGGCCGGGGAGCTGTTTTTT
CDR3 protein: CASSPQTGAGELFF

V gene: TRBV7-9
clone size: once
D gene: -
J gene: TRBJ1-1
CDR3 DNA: TGTGCCAGCAGCTTTTTAGGGGCTATGAACACTGAAGCTTTCTTT
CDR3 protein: CASSFLGAMNTEAFF

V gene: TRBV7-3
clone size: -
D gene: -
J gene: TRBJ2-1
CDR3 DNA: TGTGCCAGCAGCTTTAGCAGGGGGGATGAGCAGTTCTTC
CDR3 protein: CASSFSRGDEQFF

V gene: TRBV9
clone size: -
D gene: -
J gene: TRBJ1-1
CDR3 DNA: TGTGCCAGCAGCGTCAGCCCCGCAGGGGCTGAAGCTTTCTTT
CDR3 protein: CASSVSPAGAEAFF

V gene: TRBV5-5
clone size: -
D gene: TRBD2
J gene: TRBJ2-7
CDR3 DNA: TGTGCCAGCAGCTTGGTGGCGGGAGGTCCGTACGAGCAGTACTTC
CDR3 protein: CASSLVAGGPYEQYF

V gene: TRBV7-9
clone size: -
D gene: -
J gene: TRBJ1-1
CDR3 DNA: TGTGCCAGCAGCCACGGTCAGGGGAGCGTCACTGAAGCTTTCTTT
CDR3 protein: CASSHGQGSVTEAFF

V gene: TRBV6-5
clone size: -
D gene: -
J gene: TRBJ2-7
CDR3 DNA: TGTGCCAGCAGTTACTTGGGAGGCGAGCAGTACTTC
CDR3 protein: CASSYLGGEQYF

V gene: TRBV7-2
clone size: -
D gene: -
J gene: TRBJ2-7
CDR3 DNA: TGTGCCAGCAGCTCCGGGCGGCGCGGGTCCTACTACGAGCAGTACTTC
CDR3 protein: CASSSGRRGSYYEQYF

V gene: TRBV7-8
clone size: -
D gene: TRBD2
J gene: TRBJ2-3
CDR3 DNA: TGTGCCAGCAGCTTAGGGACTAGCGAAGATACGCAGTATTTT
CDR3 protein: CASSLGTSEDTQYF

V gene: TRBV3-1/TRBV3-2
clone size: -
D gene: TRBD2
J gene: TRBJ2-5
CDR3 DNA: TGTGCCAGCAGCCAAGTACTAGCGGGGGGGACCCAGTACTTC
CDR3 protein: CASSQVLAGGTQYF

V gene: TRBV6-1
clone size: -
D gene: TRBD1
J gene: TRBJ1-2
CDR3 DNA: TGTGCCAGCAGTGAAGGGGACAGACTACCGAACTATGGCTACACCTTC
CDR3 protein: CASSEGDRLPNYGYTF

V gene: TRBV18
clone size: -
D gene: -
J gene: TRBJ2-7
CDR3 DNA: TGTGCCAGCTCACCACGCGGGACCTACGAGCAGTACTTC
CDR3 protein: CASSPRGTYEQYF

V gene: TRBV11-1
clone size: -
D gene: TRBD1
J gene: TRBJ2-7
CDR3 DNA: TGTGCCAGCAGCTTAGGACAGGGACGTTTCGACGAGCAGTACTTC
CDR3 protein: CASSLGQGRFDEQYF